This T cell receptor (beta chain) was captured in a study of response to subunit inactivated influenza vaccine. The V and J ends lost 6 bases and 4 bases, in that order; junction bases with no gene match: 26. CDR1 and CDR2 (germline): MNHEY, SVGEGT. The CDR3 runs 21 residues. MiXCR, run by TCRdb on the RT-PCR reads, gives a single entry per CDR3 protein. The sample shows approximately 490,000 distinct CDR3 sequences, roughly 7.9% of them seen only once. Overall study results and limits: The authors put forward the suggestion that each seasonal influenza vaccination may bring in only a limited number of new T cells.

In this sample, this clonotype turned up a few times. Its antigen is unidentified. The sample consisted of PBMCs from blood, taken roughly 24 months after vaccination. The chain uses TRBV6-2 or TRBV6-3 and TRBJ2-1, with TRBD2 matching 8 bases. The source is a man aged 45-69 years who received an inactivated influenza vaccine. The chain's CDR3 is CASRGVPVAGPRYGEYNEQFF. CDR3 nucleotides: TGTGCCAGCAGAGGGGTTCCAGTAGCGGGACCACGATACGGAGAATACAATGAGCAGTTCTTC.